These T cell receptor beta chains were read from a single sample in a study of blood T cell repertoires in COVID-19. Method: immunoSEQ multiplex PCR; TCRdb's copy keeps in-frame clones and lacks some. Of some 230,000 clones listed, about nine tenths were seen once; the top ten hold 2.2%. Material for sequencing was peripheral blood. The receptors were sampled from a man aged 30 to 39 who had recovered from COVID-19. Both conserved end residues are part of each CDR3. Fields, in order: D gene, clone size, J gene, CDR3 length, V gene, CDR3 DNA, CDR3 protein. D genes are given only for firm matches. Clone size is not always given. Where it is, it says once, few, many or a class for expanded clones.

d_gene: -
abundance: -
j_gene: TRBJ2-7
len: 16
v_gene: TRBV9
CDR3nt: TGTGCCAGCAGCGTAGCGGACAACAGCCTCGCCTACGAGCAGTACTTC
CDR3aa: CASSVADNSLAYEQYF

d_gene: TRBD1
abundance: -
j_gene: TRBJ2-1
len: 15
v_gene: TRBV28
CDR3nt: TGTGCCAGCAGTCTGGACAGGAGTGCCTACAATGAGCAGTTCTTC
CDR3aa: CASSLDRSAYNEQFF

d_gene: -
abundance: -
j_gene: TRBJ2-2
len: 14
v_gene: TRBV7-2
CDR3nt: TGTGCCAGCAGCCCCACGCGGGACACCGGGGAGCTGTTTTTT
CDR3aa: CASSPTRDTGELFF

d_gene: TRBD1
abundance: -
j_gene: TRBJ2-2
len: 14
v_gene: TRBV10-3
CDR3nt: TGTGCCATCAGGGGGACAGACTACACCGGGGAGCTGTTTTTT
CDR3aa: CAIRGTDYTGELFF

d_gene: TRBD2
abundance: -
j_gene: TRBJ2-3
len: 17
v_gene: TRBV9
CDR3nt: TGTGCCAGCAGCGCTCCCCGCTTCCAGCGGGGGGATGATACGCAGTATTTT
CDR3aa: CASSAPRFQRGDDTQYF

d_gene: TRBD1
abundance: -
j_gene: TRBJ1-5
len: 15
v_gene: TRBV30
CDR3nt: TGTGCCTGGAGTATTGCCGGACAGGGACATCAGCCCCAGCATTTT
CDR3aa: CAWSIAGQGHQPQHF

d_gene: TRBD2
abundance: -
j_gene: TRBJ2-2
len: 19
v_gene: TRBV29-1
CDR3nt: TGCAGCGTTGAGCCGGCGGGACTAGCGGGGGAGACGAACACCGGGGAGCTGTTTTTT
CDR3aa: CSVEPAGLAGETNTGELFF

d_gene: -
abundance: -
j_gene: TRBJ1-3
len: 13
v_gene: TRBV7-8
CDR3nt: TGTGCCAGCAGCTTAACATCTGGAAACACCATATATTTT
CDR3aa: CASSLTSGNTIYF

d_gene: -
abundance: few
j_gene: TRBJ1-1
len: 13
v_gene: TRBV7-2
CDR3nt: TGTGCCAGCAGCTTAGGAGCAGGGAGGGAAGCTTTCTTT
CDR3aa: CASSLGAGREAFF

d_gene: TRBD1
abundance: -
j_gene: TRBJ2-7
len: 11
v_gene: TRBV30
CDR3nt: TGTGCCTGGAGTGGACAGGGTGAGCAGTACTTC
CDR3aa: CAWSGQGEQYF

d_gene: -
abundance: -
j_gene: TRBJ1-2
len: 15
v_gene: TRBV19
CDR3nt: TGTGCCAGTAGTACTTATGGGGGCGGAAACTATGGCTACACCTTC
CDR3aa: CASSTYGGGNYGYTF

d_gene: TRBD2
abundance: -
j_gene: TRBJ2-7
len: 14
v_gene: TRBV19
CDR3nt: TGTGCCAGTAGTAGCGGGGGGCTCTCCTACGAGCAGTACTTC
CDR3aa: CASSSGGLSYEQYF

d_gene: -
abundance: -
j_gene: TRBJ1-3
len: 15
v_gene: TRBV5-1
CDR3nt: TGCGCCAGCAGCAGGGACATCACTTCTGGAAACACCATATATTTT
CDR3aa: CASSRDITSGNTIYF

d_gene: -
abundance: -
j_gene: TRBJ1-2
len: 16
v_gene: TRBV30
CDR3nt: TGTGCCTGGGGAGGCGGGGGACGACCCATAAACTATGGCTACACCTTC
CDR3aa: CAWGGGGRPINYGYTF

d_gene: -
abundance: once
j_gene: TRBJ1-1
len: 15
v_gene: TRBV6-7
CDR3nt: TGTGCCAGCAGTTACAAGAGATCCTTGAACACTGAAGCTTTCTTT
CDR3aa: CASSYKRSLNTEAFF

d_gene: -
abundance: -
j_gene: TRBJ1-2
len: 13
v_gene: TRBV6-5
CDR3nt: TGTGCCAGCAGCCTTACAGGGACCTATGGCTACACCTTC
CDR3aa: CASSLTGTYGYTF

d_gene: -
abundance: once
j_gene: TRBJ2-7
len: 15
v_gene: TRBV2
CDR3nt: TGTGCCAGCAGTAAGGACAGCCGCGGTACCTACGAGCAGTACTTC
CDR3aa: CASSKDSRGTYEQYF

d_gene: -
abundance: -
j_gene: TRBJ2-5
len: 15
v_gene: TRBV6-5
CDR3nt: TGTGCCAGCAGTTATACGGACAGACCCCAAGAGACCCAGTACTTC
CDR3aa: CASSYTDRPQETQYF

d_gene: TRBD1
abundance: -
j_gene: TRBJ2-1
len: 16
v_gene: TRBV27
CDR3nt: TGTGCCAGCACCACAATCGGGACAGGGGTTGTCAATGAGCAGTTCTTC
CDR3aa: CASTTIGTGVVNEQFF

d_gene: -
abundance: few
j_gene: TRBJ2-7
len: 11
v_gene: TRBV27
CDR3nt: TGTGCCAGCAGTTATTACAACGAGCAGTACTTC
CDR3aa: CASSYYNEQYF

d_gene: TRBD1
abundance: -
j_gene: TRBJ1-2
len: 13
v_gene: TRBV3-1/TRBV3-2
CDR3nt: TGTGCCAGCAGGGGACAGGGTAGCTATGGCTACACCTTC
CDR3aa: CASRGQGSYGYTF

d_gene: -
abundance: -
j_gene: TRBJ1-1
len: 15
v_gene: TRBV7-9
CDR3nt: TGTGCCAGCAGCTTTGAGCAGGGTAGGAACACTGAAGCTTTCTTT
CDR3aa: CASSFEQGRNTEAFF

d_gene: TRBD2
abundance: -
j_gene: TRBJ2-2
len: 20
v_gene: TRBV5-1
CDR3nt: TGCGCCAGCAGCTTTGAAAGGACTAGCGGGGGGTATGTGAGCACCGGGGAGCTGTTTTTT
CDR3aa: CASSFERTSGGYVSTGELFF

d_gene: -
abundance: -
j_gene: TRBJ2-5
len: 15
v_gene: TRBV7-8
CDR3nt: TGTGCCAGCAGCTTAGTGGCGGTATCGGGGGAGACCCAGTACTTC
CDR3aa: CASSLVAVSGETQYF

d_gene: TRBD1
abundance: -
j_gene: TRBJ2-1
len: 14
v_gene: TRBV6-5
CDR3nt: TGTGCCAGCAGTTTCAGCAGGGGGTTAAATGAGCAGTTCTTC
CDR3aa: CASSFSRGLNEQFF

d_gene: TRBD1
abundance: -
j_gene: TRBJ1-4
len: 14
v_gene: TRBV7-2
CDR3nt: TGTGCCAGCAGCTTGCGGGACAGCGATGAAAAACTGTTTTTT
CDR3aa: CASSLRDSDEKLFF

d_gene: -
abundance: -
j_gene: TRBJ2-7
len: 16
v_gene: TRBV27
CDR3nt: TGTGCCAGCAGTCCACCCCCCGGAGGGCCTCCCTACGAGCAGTACTTC
CDR3aa: CASSPPPGGPPYEQYF

d_gene: -
abundance: -
j_gene: TRBJ1-2
len: 13
v_gene: TRBV5-1
CDR3nt: TGCGCCAGCAGGTATTCCGACAGCTATGGCTACACCTTC
CDR3aa: CASRYSDSYGYTF

d_gene: -
abundance: few
j_gene: TRBJ1-1
len: 11
v_gene: TRBV20-1
CDR3nt: TGCAGTACAGGACAACCGTTTGAAGCTTTCTTT
CDR3aa: CSTGQPFEAFF

d_gene: -
abundance: -
j_gene: TRBJ1-3
len: 16
v_gene: TRBV21-1
CDR3nt: TGTGCCAGCAGCAAAGGGGGACAGGGTATGAGAAACACCATATATTTT
CDR3aa: CASSKGGQGMRNTIYF

d_gene: TRBD1
abundance: -
j_gene: TRBJ1-2
len: 15
v_gene: TRBV6-5
CDR3nt: TGTGCCAGCACCCTAGACGACAGGGGGCGCTTCGGCTACACCTTC
CDR3aa: CASTLDDRGRFGYTF

d_gene: -
abundance: -
j_gene: TRBJ2-7
len: 14
v_gene: TRBV5-6
CDR3nt: TGTGCCAGCAGCTTGGTGATGGGGCCGGACGAGCAGTACTTC
CDR3aa: CASSLVMGPDEQYF

d_gene: -
abundance: -
j_gene: TRBJ1-4
len: 14
v_gene: TRBV5-1
CDR3nt: TGCGCCAGCAGCTCTGGGAGAACCGGTGAAAAACTGTTTTTT
CDR3aa: CASSSGRTGEKLFF

d_gene: TRBD1
abundance: -
j_gene: TRBJ1-6
len: 14
v_gene: TRBV30
CDR3nt: TGTGCCTGCCACCGAACAGGGGGCCATTCACCCCTCCACTTT
CDR3aa: CACHRTGGHSPLHF

d_gene: TRBD1
abundance: -
j_gene: TRBJ1-4
len: 15
v_gene: TRBV10-1
CDR3nt: TGCGCCAGCAGCGATCCCGGGACAGGGGATGAAAAACTGTTTTTT
CDR3aa: CASSDPGTGDEKLFF

d_gene: -
abundance: -
j_gene: TRBJ2-7
len: 16
v_gene: TRBV27
CDR3nt: TGTGCCAGCAGGGGGGGATTAGACATTCACTCCTACGAGCAGTACTTC
CDR3aa: CASRGGLDIHSYEQYF

d_gene: TRBD1
abundance: -
j_gene: TRBJ1-1
len: 17
v_gene: TRBV7-8
CDR3nt: TGTGCCAGCAGCTTGGCGCGACTACAGGGGGCGTGGACTGAAGCTTTCTTT
CDR3aa: CASSLARLQGAWTEAFF

d_gene: -
abundance: few
j_gene: TRBJ1-1
len: 14
v_gene: TRBV27
CDR3nt: TGTGCCACCATGGGGAGGGGCCCCTACCCTGAAGCTTTCTTT
CDR3aa: CATMGRGPYPEAFF

d_gene: TRBD1
abundance: -
j_gene: TRBJ1-1
len: 17
v_gene: TRBV7-9
CDR3nt: TGTGCCAGCAGTTTGAGGGGGCAGGGGGCAGGAAACACTGAAGCTTTCTTT
CDR3aa: CASSLRGQGAGNTEAFF

d_gene: TRBD2
abundance: -
j_gene: TRBJ2-2
len: 15
v_gene: TRBV5-4
CDR3nt: TGTGCCAGCAGCTTTCGGCGGGGGGGGACCGGGGAGCTGTTTTTT
CDR3aa: CASSFRRGGTGELFF

d_gene: -
abundance: -
j_gene: TRBJ1-3
len: 13
v_gene: TRBV19
CDR3nt: TGTGCCAGTAGCTCTTCCACCGCCGGTACCATATATTTT
CDR3aa: CASSSSTAGTIYF

d_gene: -
abundance: -
j_gene: TRBJ2-3
len: 11
v_gene: TRBV7-2
CDR3nt: TGTGCCAGCAGCCTCCCTACCGAGCAGTATTTT
CDR3aa: CASSLPTEQYF

d_gene: -
abundance: many
j_gene: TRBJ1-2
len: 12
v_gene: TRBV5-1
CDR3nt: TGCGCCAGCAGCTCAGGGTACTATGGCTACACCTTC
CDR3aa: CASSSGYYGYTF

d_gene: -
abundance: -
j_gene: TRBJ2-1
len: 17
v_gene: TRBV10-1
CDR3nt: TGCGCCAGCAGTGAGAAGCAGGGGAGGGTTAGTAGAGATGAGCAGTTCTTC
CDR3aa: CASSEKQGRVSRDEQFF